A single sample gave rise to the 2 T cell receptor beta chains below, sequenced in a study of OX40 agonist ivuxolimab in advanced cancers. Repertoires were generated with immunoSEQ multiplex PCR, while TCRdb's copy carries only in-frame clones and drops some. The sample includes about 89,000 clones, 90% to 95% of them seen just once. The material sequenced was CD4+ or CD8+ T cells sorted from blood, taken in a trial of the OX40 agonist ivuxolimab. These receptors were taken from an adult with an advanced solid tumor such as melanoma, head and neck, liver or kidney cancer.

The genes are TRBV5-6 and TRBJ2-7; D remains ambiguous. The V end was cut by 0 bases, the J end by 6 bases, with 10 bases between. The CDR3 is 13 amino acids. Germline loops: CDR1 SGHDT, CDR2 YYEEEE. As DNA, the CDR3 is TGTGCCAGCAGCTTGGCTGGGGTGGGCGAGCAGTACGTC. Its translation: CASSLAGVGEQYV.

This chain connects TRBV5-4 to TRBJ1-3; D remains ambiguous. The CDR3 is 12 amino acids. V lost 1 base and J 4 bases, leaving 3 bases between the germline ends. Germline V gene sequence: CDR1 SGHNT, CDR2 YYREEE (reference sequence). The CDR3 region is CASSLLGNTIYF. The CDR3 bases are TGTGCCAGCAGCTTGTTGGGAAACACCATATATTTT.